The rows below give T cell receptor beta chains drawn from one sample of a study of OX40 agonist ivuxolimab in advanced cancers. Profiling relied on immunoSEQ multiplex PCR, and the TCRdb table lists in-frame clones only, not all of them. The sample yields roughly 70,000 clones, around 90% seen once. Sequencing used CD4+ or CD8+ T cells sorted from blood, obtained in a trial of the OX40 agonist ivuxolimab. The receptor set was obtained from an adult with an advanced solid tumor such as melanoma, head and neck, liver or kidney cancer. The CDR3 runs from the conserved cysteine through the conserved F or W. A D gene is named only where the DNA matches it firmly. Not all rows give a size; the values are once, few, many and, for expanded clones, a class.

>-|TRBJ2-7|TRBV4-1|-
CASSQDGSRGAYEQYF
TGCGCCAGCAGCCAAGATGGCTCCCGAGGGGCTTACGAGCAGTACTTC
>-|TRBJ1-5|TRBV14|-
CASSQDYYQPQHF
TGTGCCAGCAGCCAAGACTACTATCAGCCCCAGCATTTT
>TRBD2|TRBJ2-3|TRBV18|-
CASSPVRGGSTDTQYF
TGTGCCAGCTCACCCGTGCGGGGGGGCAGCACAGATACGCAGTATTTT
>TRBD2|TRBJ2-7|TRBV7-2|-
CASNHRASGRGGSYEQYF
TGTGCCAGCAACCACCGGGCTAGCGGGAGGGGGGGCTCCTACGAGCAGTACTTC
>-|TRBJ2-7|TRBV19|-
CASSVTSQEVEQYF
TGTGCCAGTAGTGTGACATCGCAGGAGGTCGAGCAGTACTTC
>-|TRBJ1-2|TRBV9|-
CASYGAGYTF
TGTGCCAGCTACGGAGCCGGCTACACCTTC
>TRBD1|TRBJ1-4|TRBV28|-
CASSSPGQGFTNEKLFF
TGTGCCAGCAGTTCGCCGGGACAGGGATTTACTAATGAAAAACTGTTTTTT
>TRBD1|TRBJ2-4|TRBV28|-
CASSPPRQGRSKNIQYF
TGTGCCAGCAGTCCTCCCCGACAGGGTCGATCCAAAAACATTCAGTACTTC
>-|TRBJ1-1|TRBV27|-
CASRSTGVNTEAFF
TGTGCCAGCAGGTCGACAGGAGTGAACACTGAAGCTTTCTTT
>-|TRBJ1-1|TRBV4-3|-
CASSPLMNTEAFF
TGCGCCAGCAGCCCACTGATGAACACTGAAGCTTTCTTT
>-|TRBJ1-2|TRBV4-2|-
CASSSGFNYGYTF
TGTGCCAGCAGCTCGGGATTTAACTATGGCTACACCTTC
>-|TRBJ2-7|TRBV5-1|once
CASSLDGRHRYEQYF
TGCGCCAGCAGCTTGGACGGCCGTCATCGCTACGAGCAGTACTTC
>-|TRBJ1-1|TRBV18|-
CASSERLNTEAFF
TGTGCCAGCTCAGAGAGACTGAACACTGAAGCTTTCTTT
>-|TRBJ2-7|TRBV6-1|-
CASSEPREQYF
TGTGCCAGCAGTGAACCACGGGAGCAGTACTTC
>-|TRBJ1-1|TRBV19|-
CASMGGRATEAFF
TGTGCCAGTATGGGGGGTCGGGCCACTGAAGCTTTCTTT
>-|TRBJ1-4|TRBV7-8|-
CASWGGLFGKLFF
TGTGCCAGCTGGGGGGGCCTTTTCGGAAAACTGTTTTTT
>-|TRBJ1-1|TRBV6-5|few
CASGQPQMNTEAFF
TGTGCCAGCGGACAGCCTCAGATGAACACTGAAGCTTTCTTT
>-|TRBJ2-3|TRBV9|-
CASSAGDLDTQYF
TGTGCCAGCAGCGCCGGGGACCTCGATACGCAGTATTTT
>-|TRBJ2-7|TRBV10-3|-
CAISESGIRGNYEQYF
TGTGCCATCAGTGAGTCTGGGATCAGAGGGAACTACGAGCAGTACTTC
>-|TRBJ2-3|TRBV28|-
CASSLNGRKQYF
TGTGCCAGCAGTTTAAACGGCCGCAAGCAGTATTTT
>-|TRBJ1-2|TRBV6-4|-
CASSPRGGFGYTF
TGTGCCAGCAGCCCCCGGGGGGGATTTGGCTACACCTTC
>-|TRBJ2-7|TRBV7-2|-
CASSQRTGFYEQYF
TGTGCCAGCAGCCAGCGGACCGGATTTTATGAGCAGTACTTC
>TRBD1|TRBJ2-4|TRBV20-1|-
CSARDDREKYF
TGCAGTGCTAGAGACGACAGGGAGAAGTACTTC
>-|TRBJ2-6|TRBV27|-
CASSLTGANVLTF
TGTGCCAGCAGTTTAACTGGGGCCAACGTCCTGACTTTC
>TRBD1|TRBJ2-7|TRBV18|-
CASSPGQGSDEQYF
TGTGCCAGCTCACCCGGACAGGGATCGGACGAGCAGTACTTC
>TRBD2|TRBJ2-3|TRBV4-1|-
CASSQVAGDTDTQYF
TGCGCCAGCAGCCAAGTAGCGGGAGACACAGATACGCAGTATTTT
>-|TRBJ2-7|TRBV4-1|-
CASSQGVNRAGNYEQYF
TGCGCCAGCAGCCAAGGAGTGAATAGGGCGGGGAACTACGAGCAGTACTTC
>-|TRBJ1-2|TRBV28|-
CASSLPDSYYGYTF
TGTGCCAGCAGTTTGCCGGACAGTTACTATGGCTACACCTTC
>-|TRBJ1-1|TRBV27|-
CASGYRRNTEAFF
TGTGCCAGCGGTTACAGACGGAACACTGAAGCTTTCTTT
>-|TRBJ2-1|TRBV5-4|-
CASSLGQASYNEQFF
TGTGCCAGCAGCTTGGGACAGGCATCCTACAATGAGCAGTTCTTC
>-|TRBJ2-7|TRBV6-6|-
CASSYSRDEQYF
TGTGCCAGCAGTTACTCCCGGGACGAGCAGTACTTC
>-|TRBJ2-1|TRBV4-1|-
CASSQERGLEQFF
TGCGCCAGCAGCCAAGAACGTGGGCTGGAGCAGTTCTTC
>-|TRBJ1-2|TRBV7-2|-
CASSLGYGDGYTF
TGTGCCAGCAGCTTAGGTTATGGGGATGGCTACACCTTC
>-|TRBJ1-5|TRBV2|-
CASSAAGYQPQHF
TGTGCCAGCAGTGCGGCCGGTTATCAGCCCCAGCATTTT
>-|TRBJ2-2|TRBV28|-
CASSPSGTGELFF
TGTGCCAGCAGTCCATCGGGAACCGGGGAGCTGTTTTTT
>TRBD1|TRBJ2-1|TRBV11-3|-
CASSLDEDREHEQFF
TGTGCCAGCAGCTTAGATGAGGACAGGGAGCATGAGCAGTTCTTC
>TRBD1|TRBJ2-2|TRBV7-3|once
CASSYGQGYTGELFF
TGTGCCAGCAGCTACGGACAGGGCTATACCGGGGAGCTGTTTTTT
>TRBD2|TRBJ2-5|TRBV7-7|-
CASSGTSGALAQYF
TGTGCTAGCAGCGGGACTAGCGGGGCCCTAGCCCAGTACTTC